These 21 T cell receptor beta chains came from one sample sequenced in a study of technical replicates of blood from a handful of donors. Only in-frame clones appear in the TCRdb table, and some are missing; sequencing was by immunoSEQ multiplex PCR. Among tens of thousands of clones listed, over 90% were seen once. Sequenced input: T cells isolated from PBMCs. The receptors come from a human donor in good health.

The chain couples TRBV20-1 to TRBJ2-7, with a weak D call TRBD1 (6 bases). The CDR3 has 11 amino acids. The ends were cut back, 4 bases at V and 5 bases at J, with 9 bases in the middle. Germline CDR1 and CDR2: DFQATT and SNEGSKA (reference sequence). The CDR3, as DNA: TGCAGTGCTATTAGGGGGAACGAGCAGTACTTC. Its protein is CSAIRGNEQYF.

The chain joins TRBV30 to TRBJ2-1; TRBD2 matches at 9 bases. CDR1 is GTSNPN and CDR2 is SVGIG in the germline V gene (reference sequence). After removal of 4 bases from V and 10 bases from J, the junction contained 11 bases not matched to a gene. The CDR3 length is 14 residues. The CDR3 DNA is TGTGCCTGGATGGCGGGAGGGCCGATCTTCGAGCAGTTCTTC. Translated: CAWMAGGPIFEQFF.

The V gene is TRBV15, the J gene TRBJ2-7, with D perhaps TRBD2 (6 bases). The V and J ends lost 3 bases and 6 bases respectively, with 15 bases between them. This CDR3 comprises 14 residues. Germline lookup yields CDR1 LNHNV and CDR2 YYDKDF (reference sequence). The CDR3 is CATSSGREVIEQYF. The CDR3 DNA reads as TGTGCCACCAGCAGCGGCAGGGAGGTGATCGAGCAGTACTTC.

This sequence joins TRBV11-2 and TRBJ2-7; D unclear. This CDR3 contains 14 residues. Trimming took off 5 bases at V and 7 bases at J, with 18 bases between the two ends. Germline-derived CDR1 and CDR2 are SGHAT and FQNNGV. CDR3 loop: CASSPSDSPGEQYF. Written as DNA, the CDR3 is TGTGCCAGCAGCCCCTCTGACTCCCCTGGGGAGCAGTACTTC.

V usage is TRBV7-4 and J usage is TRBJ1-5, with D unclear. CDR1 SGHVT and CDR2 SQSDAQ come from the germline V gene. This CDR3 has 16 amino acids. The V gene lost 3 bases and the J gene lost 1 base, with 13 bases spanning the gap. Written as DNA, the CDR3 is TGTGCCAGCAGCTTCGGGAAGGCCGGGAGCAATCAGCCCCAGCATTTT. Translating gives CASSFGKAGSNQPQHF.

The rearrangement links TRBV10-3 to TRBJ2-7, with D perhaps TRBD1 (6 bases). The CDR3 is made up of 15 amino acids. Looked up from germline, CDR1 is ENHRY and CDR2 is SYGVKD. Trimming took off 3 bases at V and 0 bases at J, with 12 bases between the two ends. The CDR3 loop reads CAISDRGQSSYEQYF. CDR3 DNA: TGTGCCATCAGTGACCGTGGACAGAGCTCCTACGAGCAGTACTTC.

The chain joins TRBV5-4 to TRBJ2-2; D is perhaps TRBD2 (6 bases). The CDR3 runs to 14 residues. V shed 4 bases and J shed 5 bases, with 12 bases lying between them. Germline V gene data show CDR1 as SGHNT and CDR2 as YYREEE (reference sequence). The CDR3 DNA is TGTGCCAGCAGCCCCAGACTAGATACCGGGGAGCTGTTTTTT. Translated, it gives CASSPRLDTGELFF.

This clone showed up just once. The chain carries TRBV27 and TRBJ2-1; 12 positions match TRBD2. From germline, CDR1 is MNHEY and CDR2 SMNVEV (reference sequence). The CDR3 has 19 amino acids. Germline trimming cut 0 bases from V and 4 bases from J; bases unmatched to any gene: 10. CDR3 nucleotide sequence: TGTGCCAGCAGTTTATCGCCGCTGGGACTAGCGGGCCTGTACAATGAGCAGTTCTTC. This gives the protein CASSLSPLGLAGLYNEQFF.

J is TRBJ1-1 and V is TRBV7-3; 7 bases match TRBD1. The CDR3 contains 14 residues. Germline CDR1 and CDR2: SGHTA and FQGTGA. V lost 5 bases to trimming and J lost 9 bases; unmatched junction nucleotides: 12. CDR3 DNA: TGTGCCAGCAGCCCCGGGACAGACTATGGAAAAGCTTTCTTT. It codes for CASSPGTDYGKAFF.

The CDR3, as DNA: TGTGCCAGCAGCAACCGGGACAGGGAATCGTTGGGCTATGGCTACACCTTC. This encodes CASSNRDRESLGYGYTF. J is TRBJ1-2 and V is TRBV7-8, with TRBD1 identical over 9 bases. The CDR3 is 17 residues long. With 5 bases clipped from V and 4 bases from J, the junction kept 14 bases outside the gene matches. Germline CDR1 and CDR2: SGHVS and FQNEAQ. Full variable domain (missing parts from reference TRBV7-8 and TRBJ1-2): GAGVSQSPRYKVAKRGQDVALRCDPISGHVSLFWYQQALGQGPEFLTYFQNEAQLDKSGLPSDRFFAERPEGSVSTLKIQRTQQEDSAVYLCASSNRDRESLGYGYTFGSGTRLTVV.

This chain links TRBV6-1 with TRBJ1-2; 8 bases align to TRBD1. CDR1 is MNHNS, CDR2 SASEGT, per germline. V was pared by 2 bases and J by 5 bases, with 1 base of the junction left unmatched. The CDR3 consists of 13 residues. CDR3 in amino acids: CASSERTGYGYTF. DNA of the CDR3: TGTGCCAGCAGTGAACGGACAGGGTATGGCTACACCTTC.

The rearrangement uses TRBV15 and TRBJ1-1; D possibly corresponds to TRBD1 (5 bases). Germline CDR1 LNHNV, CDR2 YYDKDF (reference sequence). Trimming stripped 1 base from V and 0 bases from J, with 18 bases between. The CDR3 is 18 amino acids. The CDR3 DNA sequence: TGTGCCACCAGCAGAGGATGGGGGGGGATGCCGATGAACACTGAAGCTTTCTTT. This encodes CATSRGWGGMPMNTEAFF.

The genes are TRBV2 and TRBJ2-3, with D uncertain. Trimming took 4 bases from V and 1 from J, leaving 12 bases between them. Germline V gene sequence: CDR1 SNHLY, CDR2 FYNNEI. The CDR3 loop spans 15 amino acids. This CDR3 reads CASSVGNLGTDTQYF. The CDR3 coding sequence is TGTGCCAGCAGTGTTGGAAACCTAGGCACAGATACGCAGTATTTT.

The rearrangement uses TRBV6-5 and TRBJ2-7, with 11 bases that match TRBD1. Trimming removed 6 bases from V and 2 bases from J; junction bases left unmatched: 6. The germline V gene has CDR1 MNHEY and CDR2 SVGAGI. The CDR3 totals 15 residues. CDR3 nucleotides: TGTGCCAGCAGATATCGGGACAGGGGGACCTACGAGCAGTACTTC. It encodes CASRYRDRGTYEQYF.

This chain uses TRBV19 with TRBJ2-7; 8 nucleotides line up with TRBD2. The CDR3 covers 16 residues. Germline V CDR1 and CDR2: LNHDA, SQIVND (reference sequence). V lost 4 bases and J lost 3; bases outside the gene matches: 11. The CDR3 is CASSTRTSLSFYEQYF. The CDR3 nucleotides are TGTGCCAGTAGTACTCGGACTAGCTTATCGTTCTACGAGCAGTACTTC.

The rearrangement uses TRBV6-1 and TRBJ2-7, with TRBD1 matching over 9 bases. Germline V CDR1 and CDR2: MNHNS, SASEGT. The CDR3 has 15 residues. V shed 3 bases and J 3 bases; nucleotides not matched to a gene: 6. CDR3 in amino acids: CASSERPGQGYEQYF. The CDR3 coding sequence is TGTGCCAGCAGTGAGCGACCGGGACAGGGCTACGAGCAGTACTTC.

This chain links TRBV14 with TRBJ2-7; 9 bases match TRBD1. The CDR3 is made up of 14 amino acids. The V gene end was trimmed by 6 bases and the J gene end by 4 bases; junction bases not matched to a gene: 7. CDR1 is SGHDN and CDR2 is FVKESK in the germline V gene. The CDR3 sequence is CASSYGTGKYEQYF. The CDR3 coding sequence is TGTGCCAGCAGTTACGGGACAGGGAAATACGAGCAGTACTTC. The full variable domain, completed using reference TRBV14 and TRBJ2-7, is EAGVTQFPSHSVIEKGQTVTLRCDPISGHDNLYWYRRVMGKEIKFLLHFVKESKQDESGMPNNRFLAERTGGTYSTLKVQPAELEDSGVYFCASSYGTGKYEQYFGPGTRLTVT.

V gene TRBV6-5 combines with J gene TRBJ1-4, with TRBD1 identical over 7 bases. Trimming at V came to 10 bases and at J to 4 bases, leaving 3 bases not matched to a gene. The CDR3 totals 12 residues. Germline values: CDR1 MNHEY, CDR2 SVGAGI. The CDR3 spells CATGTVNEKLFF. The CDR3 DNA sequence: TGTGCCACGGGGACAGTTAATGAAAAACTGTTTTTT.

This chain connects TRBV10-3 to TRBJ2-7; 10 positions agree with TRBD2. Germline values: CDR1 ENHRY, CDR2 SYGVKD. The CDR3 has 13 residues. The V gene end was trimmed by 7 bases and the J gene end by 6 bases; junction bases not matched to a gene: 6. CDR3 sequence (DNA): TGTGCCATCATGGCTAGCGGGAGTTTCGAGCAGTACTTC. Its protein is CAIMASGSFEQYF.

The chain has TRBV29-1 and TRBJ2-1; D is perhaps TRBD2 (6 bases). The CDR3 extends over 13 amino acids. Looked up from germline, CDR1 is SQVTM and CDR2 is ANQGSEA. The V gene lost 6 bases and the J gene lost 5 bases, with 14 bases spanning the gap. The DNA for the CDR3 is TGCAGCGTCCCCGGGGCGGGACACAATGAGCAGTTCTTC. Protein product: CSVPGAGHNEQFF.

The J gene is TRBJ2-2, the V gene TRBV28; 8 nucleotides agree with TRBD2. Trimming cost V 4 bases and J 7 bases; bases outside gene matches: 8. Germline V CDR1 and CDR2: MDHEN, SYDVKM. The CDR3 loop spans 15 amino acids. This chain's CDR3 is CASSSPSGHGGELFF. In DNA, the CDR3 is TGTGCCAGCAGTTCCCCTAGCGGGCATGGCGGGGAGCTGTTTTTT.